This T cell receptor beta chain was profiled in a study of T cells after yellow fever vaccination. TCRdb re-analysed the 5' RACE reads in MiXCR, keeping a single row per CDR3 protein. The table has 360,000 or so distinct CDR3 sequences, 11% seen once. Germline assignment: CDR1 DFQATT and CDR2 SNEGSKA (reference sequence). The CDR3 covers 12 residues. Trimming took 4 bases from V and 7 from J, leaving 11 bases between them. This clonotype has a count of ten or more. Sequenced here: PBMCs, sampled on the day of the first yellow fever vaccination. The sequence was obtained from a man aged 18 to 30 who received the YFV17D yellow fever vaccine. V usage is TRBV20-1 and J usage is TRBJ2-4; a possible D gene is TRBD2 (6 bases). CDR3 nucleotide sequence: TGCAGTGCTAATCCGGGAGAGAACATTCAGTACTTC. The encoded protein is CSANPGENIQYF.